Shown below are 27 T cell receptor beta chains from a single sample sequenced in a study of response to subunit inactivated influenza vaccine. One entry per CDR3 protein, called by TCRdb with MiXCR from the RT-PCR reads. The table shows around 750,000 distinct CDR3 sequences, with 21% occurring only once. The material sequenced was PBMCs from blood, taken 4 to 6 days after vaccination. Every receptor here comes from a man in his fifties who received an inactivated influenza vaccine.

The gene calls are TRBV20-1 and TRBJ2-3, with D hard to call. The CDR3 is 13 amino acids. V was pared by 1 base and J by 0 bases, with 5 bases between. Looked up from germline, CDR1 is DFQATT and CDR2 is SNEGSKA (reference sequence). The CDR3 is CSARVQSTDTQYF. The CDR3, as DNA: TGCAGTGCTAGAGTACAGAGCACAGATACGCAGTATTTT.

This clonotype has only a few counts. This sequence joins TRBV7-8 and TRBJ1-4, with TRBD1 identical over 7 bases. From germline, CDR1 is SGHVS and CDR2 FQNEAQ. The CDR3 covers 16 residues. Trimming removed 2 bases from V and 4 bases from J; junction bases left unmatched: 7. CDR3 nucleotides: TGTGCCAGCAGCTTACACGGGACAGACCGTAATGAAAAACTGTTTTTT. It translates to CASSLHGTDRNEKLFF.

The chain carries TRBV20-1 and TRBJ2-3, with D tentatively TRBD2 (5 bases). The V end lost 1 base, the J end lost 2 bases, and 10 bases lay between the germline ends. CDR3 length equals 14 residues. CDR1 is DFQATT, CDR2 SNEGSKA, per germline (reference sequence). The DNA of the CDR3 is TGCAGTGCTAGAGTAGACCGGGACACAGATACGCAGTATTTT. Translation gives CSARVDRDTDTQYF.

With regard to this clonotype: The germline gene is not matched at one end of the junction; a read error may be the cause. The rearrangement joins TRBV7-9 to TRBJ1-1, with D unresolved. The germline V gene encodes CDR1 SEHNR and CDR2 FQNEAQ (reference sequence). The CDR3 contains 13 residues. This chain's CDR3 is CASTLALNTEAFF. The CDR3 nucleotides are TGTGCCAGCACCTTAGCCCTGAACACTGAAGCTTTCTTT. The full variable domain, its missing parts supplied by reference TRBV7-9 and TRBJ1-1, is DTGVSQNPRHKITKRGQNVTFRCDPISEHNRLYWYRQTLGQGPEFLTYFQNEAQLEKSRLLSDRFSAERPKGSFSTLEIQRTEQGDSAMYLCASTLALNTEAFFGQGTRLTVV.

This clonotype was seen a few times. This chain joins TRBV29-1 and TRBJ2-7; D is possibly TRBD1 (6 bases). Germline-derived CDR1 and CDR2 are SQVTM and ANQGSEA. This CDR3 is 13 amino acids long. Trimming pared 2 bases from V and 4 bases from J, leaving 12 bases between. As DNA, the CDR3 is TGCAGCGTTGAACTGGCAGGGGTGTACGAGCAGTACTTC. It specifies CSVELAGVYEQYF.

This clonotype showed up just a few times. In nucleotides, the CDR3 is TGTGCCAGCAGCTTAAATACGGGACGGCAAATCGGTGGCTACACCTTC. Residues: CASSLNTGRQIGGYTF. This chain connects TRBV5-5 to TRBJ1-2; D may be TRBD1 (5 bases). Trimming took off 2 bases at V and 7 bases at J, with 21 bases between the two ends. Germline V gene sequence: CDR1 SGHKS, CDR2 YYEKEE (reference sequence). The CDR3 totals 16 residues.

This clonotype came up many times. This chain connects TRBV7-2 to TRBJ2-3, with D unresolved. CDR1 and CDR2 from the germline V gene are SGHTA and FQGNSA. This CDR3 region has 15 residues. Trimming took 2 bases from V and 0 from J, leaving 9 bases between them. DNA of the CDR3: TGTGCCAGCAGCTTAAACTTGCGTAGCACAGATACGCAGTATTTT. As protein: CASSLNLRSTDTQYF.

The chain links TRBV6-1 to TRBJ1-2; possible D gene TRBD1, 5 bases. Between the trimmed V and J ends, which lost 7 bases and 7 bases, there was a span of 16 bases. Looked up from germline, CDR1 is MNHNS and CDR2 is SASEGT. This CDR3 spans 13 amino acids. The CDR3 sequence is CASTNLGEGGYTF. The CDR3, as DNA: TGTGCCAGCACGAACCTAGGGGAGGGTGGCTACACCTTC.

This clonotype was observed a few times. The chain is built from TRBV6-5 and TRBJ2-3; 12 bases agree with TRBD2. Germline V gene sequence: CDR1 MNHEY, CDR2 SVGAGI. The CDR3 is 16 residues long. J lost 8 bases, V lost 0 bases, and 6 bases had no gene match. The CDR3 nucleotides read TGTGCCAGCAGTTACTCACTAGCGGGAGGTTCCCGTACGCAGTATTTT. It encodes CASSYSLAGGSRTQYF.

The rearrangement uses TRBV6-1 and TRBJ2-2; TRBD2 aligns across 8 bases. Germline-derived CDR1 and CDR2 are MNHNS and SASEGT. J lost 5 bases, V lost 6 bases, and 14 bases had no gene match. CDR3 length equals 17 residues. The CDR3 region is CASSPLGAERGTGELFF. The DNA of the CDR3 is TGTGCCAGCAGCCCACTGGGGGCCGAGCGGGGGACCGGGGAGCTGTTTTTT.

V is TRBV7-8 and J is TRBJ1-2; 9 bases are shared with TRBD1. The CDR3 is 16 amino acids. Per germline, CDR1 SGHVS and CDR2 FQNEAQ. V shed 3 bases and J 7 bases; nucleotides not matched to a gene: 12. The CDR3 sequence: CASSFRTGGARGGYTF. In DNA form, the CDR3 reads TGTGCCAGCAGCTTTCGAACAGGGGGCGCCCGTGGTGGCTACACCTTC. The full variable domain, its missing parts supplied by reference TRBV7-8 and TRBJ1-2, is GAGVSQSPRYKVAKRGQDVALRCDPISGHVSLFWYQQALGQGPEFLTYFQNEAQLDKSGLPSDRFFAERPEGSVSTLKIQRTQQEDSAVYLCASSFRTGGARGGYTFGSGTRLTVV.

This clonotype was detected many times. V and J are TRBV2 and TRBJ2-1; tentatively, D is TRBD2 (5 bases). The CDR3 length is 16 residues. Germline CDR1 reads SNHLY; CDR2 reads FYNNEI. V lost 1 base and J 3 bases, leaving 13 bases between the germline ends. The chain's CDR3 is CASSEERLSGYNEQFF. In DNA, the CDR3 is TGTGCCAGCAGTGAAGAACGACTCAGCGGCTACAATGAGCAGTTCTTC.

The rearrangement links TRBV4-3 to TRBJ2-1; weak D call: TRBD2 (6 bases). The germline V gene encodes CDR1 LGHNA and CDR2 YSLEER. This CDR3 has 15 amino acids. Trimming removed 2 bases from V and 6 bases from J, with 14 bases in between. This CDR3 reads CASSQRLLAGNEQFF. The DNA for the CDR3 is TGCGCCAGCAGCCAAAGGTTACTAGCCGGCAATGAGCAGTTCTTC.

The chain's CDR3 is CAIHVRAAEKLFF. The CDR3 bases are TGTGCCATCCACGTCAGGGCGGCTGAAAAACTGTTTTTT. The V gene is TRBV28, the J gene TRBJ1-4, with D tentatively TRBD1 (5 bases). The CDR3 sequence is 13 residues long. Germline V gene data show CDR1 as MDHEN and CDR2 as SYDVKM. V lost 10 bases and J lost 7, with 16 bases in between.

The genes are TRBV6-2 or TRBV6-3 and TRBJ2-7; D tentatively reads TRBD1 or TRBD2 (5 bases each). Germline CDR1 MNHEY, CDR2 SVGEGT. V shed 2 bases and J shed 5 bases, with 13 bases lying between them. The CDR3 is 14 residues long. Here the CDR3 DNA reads TGTGCCAGCAGTTACAGGGACCCCCCCGACGAGCAGTACTTC. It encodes CASSYRDPPDEQYF.

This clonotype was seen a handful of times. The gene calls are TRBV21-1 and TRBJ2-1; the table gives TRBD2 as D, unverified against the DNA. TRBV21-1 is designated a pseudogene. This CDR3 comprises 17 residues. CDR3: CASSIPSGLAGDNEQFF. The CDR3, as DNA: TGTGCCAGCAGCATCCCCTCGGGACTAGCGGGAGATAATGAGCAGTTCTTC.

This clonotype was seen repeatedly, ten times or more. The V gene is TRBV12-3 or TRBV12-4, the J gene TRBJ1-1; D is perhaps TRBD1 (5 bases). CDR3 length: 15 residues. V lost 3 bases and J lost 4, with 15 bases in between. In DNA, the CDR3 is TGTGCCAGCAGTTTGGCCGGGGCCGGGAGCACTGAAGCTTTCTTT. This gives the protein CASSLAGAGSTEAFF.

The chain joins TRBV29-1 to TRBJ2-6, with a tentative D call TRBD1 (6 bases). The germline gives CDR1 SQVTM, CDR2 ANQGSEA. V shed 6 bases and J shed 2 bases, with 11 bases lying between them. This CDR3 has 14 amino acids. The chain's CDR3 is CSVTEGAGANVLTF. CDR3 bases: TGCAGCGTCACTGAGGGGGCTGGGGCCAACGTCCTGACTTTC.

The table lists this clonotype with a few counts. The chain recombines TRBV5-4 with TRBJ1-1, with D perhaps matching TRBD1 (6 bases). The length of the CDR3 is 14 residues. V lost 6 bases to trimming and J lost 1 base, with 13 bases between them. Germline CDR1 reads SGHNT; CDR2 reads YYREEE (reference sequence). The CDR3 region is CASNTGYSNTEAFF. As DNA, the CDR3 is TGTGCCAGCAATACAGGGTATTCGAACACTGAAGCTTTCTTT. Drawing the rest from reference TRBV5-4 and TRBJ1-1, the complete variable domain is ETGVTQSPTHLIKTRGQQVTLRCSSQSGHNTVSWYQQALGQGPQFIFQYYREEENGRGNFPPRFSGLQFPNYSSELNVNALELDDSALYLCASNTGYSNTEAFFGQGTRLTVV.

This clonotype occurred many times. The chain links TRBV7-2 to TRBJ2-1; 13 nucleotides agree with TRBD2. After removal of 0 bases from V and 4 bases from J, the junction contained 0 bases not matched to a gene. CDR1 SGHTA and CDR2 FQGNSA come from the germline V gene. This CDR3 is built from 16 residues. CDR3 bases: TGTGCCAGCAGCTTAGCGGGACTAGCGGGGTACAATGAGCAGTTCTTC. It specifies CASSLAGLAGYNEQFF.

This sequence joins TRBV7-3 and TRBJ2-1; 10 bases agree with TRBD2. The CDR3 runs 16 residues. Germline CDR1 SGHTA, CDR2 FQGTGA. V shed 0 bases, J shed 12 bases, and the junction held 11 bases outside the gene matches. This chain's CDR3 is CASSLTASGRAEGQFF. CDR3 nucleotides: TGTGCCAGCAGCTTAACGGCGAGCGGGAGGGCCGAGGGGCAGTTCTTC.

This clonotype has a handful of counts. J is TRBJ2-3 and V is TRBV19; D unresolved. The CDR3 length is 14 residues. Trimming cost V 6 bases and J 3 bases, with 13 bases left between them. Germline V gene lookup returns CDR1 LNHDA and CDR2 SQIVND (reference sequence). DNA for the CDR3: TGTGCCAGTAGGGACGTGGGTCCGACAGATACGCAGTATTTT. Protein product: CASRDVGPTDTQYF. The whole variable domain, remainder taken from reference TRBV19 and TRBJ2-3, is DGGITQSPKYLFRKEGQNVTLSCEQNLNHDAMYWYRQDPGQGLRLIYYSQIVNDFQKGDIAEGYSVSREKKESFPLTVTSAQKNPTAFYLCASRDVGPTDTQYFGPGTRLTVL.

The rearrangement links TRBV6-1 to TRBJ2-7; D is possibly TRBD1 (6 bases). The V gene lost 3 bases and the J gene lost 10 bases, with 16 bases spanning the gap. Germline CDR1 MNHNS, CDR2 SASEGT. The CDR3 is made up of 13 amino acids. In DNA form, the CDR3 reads TGTGCCAGCAGTGATCCTGGGACATTATTCCAGTACTTC. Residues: CASSDPGTLFQYF.

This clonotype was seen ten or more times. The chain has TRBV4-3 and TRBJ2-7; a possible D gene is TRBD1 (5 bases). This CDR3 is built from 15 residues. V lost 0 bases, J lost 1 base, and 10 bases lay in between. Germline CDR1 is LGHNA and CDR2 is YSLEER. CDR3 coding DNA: TGCGCCAGCAGCCAAGAAACAGGAGCTTCCTACGAGCAGTACTTC. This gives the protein CASSQETGASYEQYF.

This chain's CDR3 is CASRPTGANTGELFF. In DNA form, the CDR3 reads TGTGCCAGCAGACCGACCGGAGCAAACACCGGGGAGCTGTTTTTT. The rearrangement uses TRBV12-3 or TRBV12-4 and TRBJ2-2; D not certain. The V and J ends lost 6 bases and 2 bases respectively, with 13 bases between them. The CDR3 loop spans 15 amino acids.

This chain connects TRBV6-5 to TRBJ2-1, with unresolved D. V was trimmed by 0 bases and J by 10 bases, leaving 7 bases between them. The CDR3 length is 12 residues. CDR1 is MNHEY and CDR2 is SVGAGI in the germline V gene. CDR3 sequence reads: CASSYSTGEQFF. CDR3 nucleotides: TGTGCCAGCAGTTACTCGACCGGGGAGCAGTTCTTC.

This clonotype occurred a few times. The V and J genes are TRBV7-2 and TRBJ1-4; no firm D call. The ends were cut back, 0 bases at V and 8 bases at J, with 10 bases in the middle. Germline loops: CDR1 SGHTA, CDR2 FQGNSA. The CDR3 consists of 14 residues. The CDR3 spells CASSLAGLGEKLFF. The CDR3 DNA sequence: TGTGCCAGCAGCTTAGCAGGGCTGGGAGAAAAACTGTTTTTT. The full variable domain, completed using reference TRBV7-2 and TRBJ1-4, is GAGVSQSPSNKVTEKGKDVELRCDPISGHTALYWYRQSLGQGLEFLIYFQGNSAPDKSGLPSDRFSAERTGGSVSTLTIQRTQQEDSAVYLCASSLAGLGEKLFFGSGTQLSVL.